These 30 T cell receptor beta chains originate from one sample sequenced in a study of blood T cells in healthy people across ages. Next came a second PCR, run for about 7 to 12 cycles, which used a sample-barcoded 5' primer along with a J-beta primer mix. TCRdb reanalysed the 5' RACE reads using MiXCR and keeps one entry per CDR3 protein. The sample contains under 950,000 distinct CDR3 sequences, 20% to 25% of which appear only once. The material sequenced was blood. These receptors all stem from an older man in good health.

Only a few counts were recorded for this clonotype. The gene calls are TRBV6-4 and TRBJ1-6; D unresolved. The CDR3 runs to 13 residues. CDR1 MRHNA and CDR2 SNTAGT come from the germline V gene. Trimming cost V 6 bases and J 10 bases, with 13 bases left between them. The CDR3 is CASSSDLRSPLHF. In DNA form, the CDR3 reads TGTGCCAGCAGCTCTGACCTGCGGTCACCCCTCCACTTT.

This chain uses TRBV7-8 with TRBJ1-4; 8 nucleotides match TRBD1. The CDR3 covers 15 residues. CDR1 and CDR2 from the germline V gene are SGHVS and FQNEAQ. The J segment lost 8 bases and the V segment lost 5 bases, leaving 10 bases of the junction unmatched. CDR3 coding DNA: TGTGCCAGCAGCCAGGAAGTGGCAGGGGGCGAAAAACTGTTTTTT. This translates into CASSQEVAGGEKLFF.

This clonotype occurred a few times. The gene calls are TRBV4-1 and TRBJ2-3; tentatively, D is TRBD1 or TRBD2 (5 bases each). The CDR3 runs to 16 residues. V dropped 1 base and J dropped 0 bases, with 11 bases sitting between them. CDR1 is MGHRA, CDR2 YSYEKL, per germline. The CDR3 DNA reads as TGCGCCAGCAGCCAAGGAACAGGACTCAGCACAGATACGCAGTATTTT. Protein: CASSQGTGLSTDTQYF.

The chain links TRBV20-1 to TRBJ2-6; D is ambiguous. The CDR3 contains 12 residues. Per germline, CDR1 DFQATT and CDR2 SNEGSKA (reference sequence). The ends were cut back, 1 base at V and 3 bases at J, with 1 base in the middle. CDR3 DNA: TGCAGTGCTAGAGGTGGGGCCAACGTCCTGACTTTC. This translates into CSARGGANVLTF.

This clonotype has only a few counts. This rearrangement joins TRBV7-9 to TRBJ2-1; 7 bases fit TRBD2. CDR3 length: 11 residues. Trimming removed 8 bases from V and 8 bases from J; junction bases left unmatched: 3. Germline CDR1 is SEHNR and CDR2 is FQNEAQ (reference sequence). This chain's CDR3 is CASPRGDEQFF. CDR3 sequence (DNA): TGTGCCAGCCCCCGGGGGGATGAGCAGTTCTTC.

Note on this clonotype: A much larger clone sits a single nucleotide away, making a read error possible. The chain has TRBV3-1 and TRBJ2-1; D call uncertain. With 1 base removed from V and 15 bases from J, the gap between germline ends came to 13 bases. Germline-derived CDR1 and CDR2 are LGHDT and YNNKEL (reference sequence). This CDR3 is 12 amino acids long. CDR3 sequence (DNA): TGTGCCAGCAGCCAAGCGGGTAGTCGGCTGTTCTTC. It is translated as CASSQAGSRLFF.

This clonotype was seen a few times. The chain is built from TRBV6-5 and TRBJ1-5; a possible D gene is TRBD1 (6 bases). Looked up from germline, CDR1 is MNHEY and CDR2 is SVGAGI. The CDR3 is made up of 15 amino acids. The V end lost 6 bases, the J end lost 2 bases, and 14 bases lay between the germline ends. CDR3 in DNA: TGTGCCAGCAGCGCCCGGGGGGCGGGCAATCAGCCCCAGCATTTT. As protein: CASSARGAGNQPQHF.

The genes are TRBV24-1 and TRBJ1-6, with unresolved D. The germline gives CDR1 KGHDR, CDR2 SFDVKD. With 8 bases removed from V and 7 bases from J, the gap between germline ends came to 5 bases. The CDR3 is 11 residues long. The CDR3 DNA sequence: TGTGCCACCACTGAGAATTCACCCCTCCACTTT. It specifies CATTENSPLHF.

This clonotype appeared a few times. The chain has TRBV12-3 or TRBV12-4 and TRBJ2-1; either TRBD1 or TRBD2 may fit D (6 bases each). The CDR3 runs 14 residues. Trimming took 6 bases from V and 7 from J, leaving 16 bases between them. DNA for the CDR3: TGTGCCAGCAGAGGGGGGCCAGGGAAGAATGAGCAGTTCTTC. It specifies CASRGGPGKNEQFF.

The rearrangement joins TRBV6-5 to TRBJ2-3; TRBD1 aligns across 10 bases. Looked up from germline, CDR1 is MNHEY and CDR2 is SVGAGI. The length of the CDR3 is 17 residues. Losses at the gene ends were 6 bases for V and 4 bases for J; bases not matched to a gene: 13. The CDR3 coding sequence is TGTGCCAGCAGCAAAGGCATCGGGACAGGGGATGCAGATACGCAGTATTTT. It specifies CASSKGIGTGDADTQYF.

The CDR3 protein is CASSRREGVGYTF. The CDR3 DNA is TGTGCCAGCAGCAGACGAGAAGGGGTCGGCTACACCTTC. The rearrangement uses TRBV7-6 and TRBJ1-2, with a possible D match to TRBD1 (5 bases). This CDR3 contains 13 residues. CDR1 and CDR2 from the germline V gene are SGHVS and FNYEAQ. Trimming cost V 5 bases and J 8 bases, with 15 bases left between them.

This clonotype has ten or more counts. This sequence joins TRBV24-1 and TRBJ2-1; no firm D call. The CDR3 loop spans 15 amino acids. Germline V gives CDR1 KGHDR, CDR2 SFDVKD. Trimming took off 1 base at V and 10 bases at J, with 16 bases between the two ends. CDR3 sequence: CATSDFSGSLSEQFF. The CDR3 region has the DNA TGTGCCACCAGTGATTTTTCGGGCTCCCTGAGCGAGCAGTTCTTC.

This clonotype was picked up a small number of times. CDR3 protein: CASSPFAGVNTGELFF. Written as DNA, the CDR3 is TGCGCCAGCAGTCCCTTTGCGGGGGTGAACACCGGGGAGCTGTTTTTT. The rearrangement uses TRBV5-1 and TRBJ2-2, with 7 bases fitting TRBD2. The V gene's germline CDR1 is SGHRS and CDR2 YFSETQ. V shed 5 bases, J shed 1 base, and the junction held 8 bases outside the gene matches. The CDR3 spans 16 residues.

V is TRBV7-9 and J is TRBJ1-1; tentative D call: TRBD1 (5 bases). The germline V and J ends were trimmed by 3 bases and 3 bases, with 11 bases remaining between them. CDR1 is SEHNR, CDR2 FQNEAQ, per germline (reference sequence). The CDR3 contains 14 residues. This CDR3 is CASSFGVGDTEAFF. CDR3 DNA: TGTGCCAGCAGCTTTGGGGTAGGGGACACTGAAGCTTTCTTT.

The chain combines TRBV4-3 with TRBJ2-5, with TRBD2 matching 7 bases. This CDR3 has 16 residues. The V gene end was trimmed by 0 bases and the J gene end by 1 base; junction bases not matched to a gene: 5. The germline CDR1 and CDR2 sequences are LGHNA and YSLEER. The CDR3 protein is CASSQDRGGIQETQYF. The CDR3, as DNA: TGCGCCAGCAGCCAAGATCGGGGAGGGATCCAAGAGACCCAGTACTTC.

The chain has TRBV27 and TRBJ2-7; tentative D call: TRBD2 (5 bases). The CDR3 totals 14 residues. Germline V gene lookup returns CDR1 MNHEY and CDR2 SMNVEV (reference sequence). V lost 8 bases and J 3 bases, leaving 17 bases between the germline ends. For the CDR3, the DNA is TGTGCCAGCCGCGGGCTTTCTCGGGGCTACGAGCAGTACGTC. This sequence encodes CASRGLSRGYEQYV.

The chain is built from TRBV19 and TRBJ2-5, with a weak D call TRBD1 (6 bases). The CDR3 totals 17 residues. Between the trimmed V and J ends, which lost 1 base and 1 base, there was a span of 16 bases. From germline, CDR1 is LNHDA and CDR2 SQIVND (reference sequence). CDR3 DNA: TGTGCCAGTAGTATAGCCCATAGACAGGAGCGCCAAGAGACCCAGTACTTC. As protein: CASSIAHRQERQETQYF. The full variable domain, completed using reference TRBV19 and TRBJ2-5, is DGGITQSPKYLFRKEGQNVTLSCEQNLNHDAMYWYRQDPGQGLRLIYYSQIVNDFQKGDIAEGYSVSREKKESFPLTVTSAQKNPTAFYLCASSIAHRQERQETQYFGPGTRLLVL.

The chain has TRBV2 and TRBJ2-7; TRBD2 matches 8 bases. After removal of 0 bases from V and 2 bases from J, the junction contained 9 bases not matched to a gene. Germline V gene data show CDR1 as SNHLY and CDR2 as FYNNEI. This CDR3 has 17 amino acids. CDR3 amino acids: CASSEALTGSGAYEQYF. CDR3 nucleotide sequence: TGTGCCAGCAGTGAAGCGCTTACCGGTAGCGGGGCCTACGAGCAGTACTTC.

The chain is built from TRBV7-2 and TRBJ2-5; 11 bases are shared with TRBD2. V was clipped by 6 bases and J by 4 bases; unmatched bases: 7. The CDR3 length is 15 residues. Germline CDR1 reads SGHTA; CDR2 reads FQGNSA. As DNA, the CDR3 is TGTGCCAGCAGGGCTACTAGCGGGGGAGGAGAGACCCAGTACTTC. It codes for CASRATSGGGETQYF.

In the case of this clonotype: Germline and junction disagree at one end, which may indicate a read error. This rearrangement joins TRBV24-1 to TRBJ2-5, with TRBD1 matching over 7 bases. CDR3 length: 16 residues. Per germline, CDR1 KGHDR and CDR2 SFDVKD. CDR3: CATSDGTALYQETQYF. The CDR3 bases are TGTGCCACCAGTGATGGGACAGCCCTGTACCAAGAGACCCAGTACTTT.

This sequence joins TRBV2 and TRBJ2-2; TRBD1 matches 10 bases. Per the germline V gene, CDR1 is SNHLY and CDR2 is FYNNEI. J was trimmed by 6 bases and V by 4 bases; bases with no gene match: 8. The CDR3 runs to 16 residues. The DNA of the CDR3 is TGTGCCAGCAGTGCGAGGGGACAGGGGTTGCCCGGGGAGCTGTTTTTT. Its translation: CASSARGQGLPGELFF.

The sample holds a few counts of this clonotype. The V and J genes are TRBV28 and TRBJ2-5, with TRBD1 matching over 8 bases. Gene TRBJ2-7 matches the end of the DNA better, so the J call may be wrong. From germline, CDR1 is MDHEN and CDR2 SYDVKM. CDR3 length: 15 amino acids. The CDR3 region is CASRHADRTGREQYF. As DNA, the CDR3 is TGTGCCAGCAGACACGCAGATCGGACAGGGCGCGAGCAGTACTTC.

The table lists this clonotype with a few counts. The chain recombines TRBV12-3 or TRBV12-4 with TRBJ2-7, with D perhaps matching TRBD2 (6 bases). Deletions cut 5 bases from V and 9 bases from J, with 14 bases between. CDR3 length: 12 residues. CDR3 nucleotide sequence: TGTGCCAGCAGTCCCCGTCGGGGAGGGCAGTACTTC. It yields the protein CASSPRRGGQYF.

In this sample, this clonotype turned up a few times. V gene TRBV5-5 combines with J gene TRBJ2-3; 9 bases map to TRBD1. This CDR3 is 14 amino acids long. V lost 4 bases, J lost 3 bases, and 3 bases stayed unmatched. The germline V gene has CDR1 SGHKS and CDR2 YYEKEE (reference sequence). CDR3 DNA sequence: TGTGCCAGCAGCAAAGGACAGGGGACAGATACGCAGTATTTT. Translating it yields CASSKGQGTDTQYF.

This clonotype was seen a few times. CDR3 sequence: CASSLDRLPQETQYF. The CDR3 DNA reads as TGTGCCAGCAGCTTGGATCGCCTTCCCCAAGAGACCCAGTACTTC. The V gene is TRBV5-6, the J gene TRBJ2-5; D is undetermined. Germline V gene sequence: CDR1 SGHDT, CDR2 YYEEEE. V lost 0 bases and J 1 base, leaving 10 bases between the germline ends. This CDR3 has 15 amino acids.

DNA of the CDR3: TGCGCCAGCAGCTTGGCCCGGACCACAGATACGCAGTATTTT. It codes for CASSLARTTDTQYF. This sequence joins TRBV5-1 and TRBJ2-3; no definite D call. V was pared by 0 bases and J by 2 bases, with 7 bases between. Looked up from germline, CDR1 is SGHRS and CDR2 is YFSETQ. This CDR3 is built from 14 residues.

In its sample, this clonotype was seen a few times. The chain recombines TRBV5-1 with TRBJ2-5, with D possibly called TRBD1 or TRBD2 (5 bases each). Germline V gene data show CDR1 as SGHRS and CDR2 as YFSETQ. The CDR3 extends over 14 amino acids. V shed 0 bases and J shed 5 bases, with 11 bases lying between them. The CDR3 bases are TGCGCCAGCAGCTTGGTGCCCGGGGCGGAGACCCAGTACTTC. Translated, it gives CASSLVPGAETQYF.

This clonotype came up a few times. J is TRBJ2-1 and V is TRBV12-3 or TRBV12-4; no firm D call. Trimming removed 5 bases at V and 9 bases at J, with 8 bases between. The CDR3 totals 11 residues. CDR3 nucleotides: TGTGCCAGCAGTCCGGCCGGTGAGCAGTTCTTC. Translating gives CASSPAGEQFF.

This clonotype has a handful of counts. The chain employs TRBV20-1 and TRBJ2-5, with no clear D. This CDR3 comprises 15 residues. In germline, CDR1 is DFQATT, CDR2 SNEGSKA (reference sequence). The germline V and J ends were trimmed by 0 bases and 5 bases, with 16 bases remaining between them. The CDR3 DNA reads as TGCAGTGCTAGAGAGGTGGTTCTAAAAGGGGAGACCCAGTACTTC. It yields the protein CSAREVVLKGETQYF.

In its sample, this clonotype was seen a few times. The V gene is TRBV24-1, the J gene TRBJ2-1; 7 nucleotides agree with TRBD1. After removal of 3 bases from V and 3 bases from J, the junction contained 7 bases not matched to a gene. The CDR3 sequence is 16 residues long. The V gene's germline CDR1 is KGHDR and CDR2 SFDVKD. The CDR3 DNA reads TGTGCCACCAGTGATCCAGGGGGTATGGGCTACAATGAGCAGTTCTTC. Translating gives CATSDPGGMGYNEQFF.